The 30 T cell receptor beta chains below come from one sample, sequenced in a study of T cell changes during pregnancy in multiple sclerosis. The protocol was immunoSEQ multiplex PCR, while the TCRdb copy is restricted to in-frame clones and leaves out a portion. Of roughly 62,000 clones listed, about nine tenths were seen once; the top ten hold 2% to 3%. Sample: peripheral blood, taken in the first trimester of pregnancy. These receptors originate from a female donor with multiple sclerosis, enrolled in a pregnancy study.

The chain employs TRBV27 and TRBJ1-2, with a possible D match to TRBD1 (5 bases). The V gene's germline CDR1 is MNHEY and CDR2 SMNVEV (reference sequence). The CDR3 spans 14 residues. The germline V and J ends were trimmed by 4 bases and 4 bases, with 13 bases remaining between them. CDR3 amino acids: CASSSPPRGYGYTF. In nucleotides, the CDR3 is TGTGCCAGCAGTTCCCCCCCAAGGGGCTATGGCTACACCTTC.

The chain recombines TRBV27 with TRBJ2-7; 11 positions agree with TRBD1. This CDR3 is built from 15 residues. Germline V gene lookup returns CDR1 MNHEY and CDR2 SMNVEV (reference sequence). V gave up 1 base and J gave up 3 bases; unmatched junction bases: 2. CDR3 residues: CASSLLGTGGYEQYF. In DNA, the CDR3 is TGTGCCAGCAGTTTATTGGGGACAGGGGGCTACGAGCAGTACTTC.

The chain combines TRBV29-1 with TRBJ1-1, with D unclear. Germline V gene lookup returns CDR1 SQVTM and CDR2 ANQGSEA. Trimming pared 2 bases from V and 7 bases from J, leaving 8 bases between. CDR3 length: 11 amino acids. Here the CDR3 DNA reads TGCAGCGTTGAAAACGGGTATGAAGCTTTCTTT. Its protein is CSVENGYEAFF.

This clone was picked up a small number of times. The rearrangement uses TRBV11-2 and TRBJ2-5, with 9 bases that match TRBD1. This CDR3 is built from 13 residues. The V segment lost 4 bases and the J segment 4 bases; nucleotides outside the gene matches: 1. From germline, CDR1 is SGHAT and CDR2 FQNNGV. The CDR3 is CASSWGQGETQYF. The CDR3 coding sequence is TGTGCCAGCAGCTGGGGACAGGGAGAGACCCAGTACTTC.

This sequence joins TRBV6-1 and TRBJ1-2; TRBD1 matches at 8 bases. Germline values: CDR1 MNHNS, CDR2 SASEGT. Unmatched junction bases numbered 8, after V lost 6 bases and J lost 5 bases. This CDR3 has 14 residues. CDR3 loop: CASSERQGAYGYTF. The CDR3 coding sequence is TGTGCCAGCAGCGAAAGGCAGGGGGCATATGGCTACACCTTC.

V usage is TRBV7-2 and J usage is TRBJ2-2, with D unclear. Germline V gene lookup returns CDR1 SGHTA and CDR2 FQGNSA. The CDR3 is 14 residues long. V lost 0 bases, J lost 2 bases, and 4 bases lay in between. The CDR3 nucleotides are TGTGCCAGCAGCTTAGCGCGCAACACCGGGGAGCTGTTTTTT. Its translation: CASSLARNTGELFF. The whole variable domain, filled in from reference TRBV7-2 and TRBJ2-2, reads GAGVSQSPSNKVTEKGKDVELRCDPISGHTALYWYRQSLGQGLEFLIYFQGNSAPDKSGLPSDRFSAERTGGSVSTLTIQRTQQEDSAVYLCASSLARNTGELFFGEGSRLTVL.

This clone was detected once. The chain is built from TRBV30 and TRBJ2-5, with TRBD2 matching over 7 bases. The CDR3 runs to 16 residues. The trim removed 8 bases at V and 0 bases at J, leaving 15 bases unmatched. Germline CDR1 GTSNPN, CDR2 SVGIG (reference sequence). Written as DNA, the CDR3 is TGTGCCGCGACTCGGGCTAGCGGATTGTACCAAGAGACCCAGTACTTC. Protein product: CAATRASGLYQETQYF.

This clone was observed once. The chain links TRBV11-3 to TRBJ2-2, with 7 bases aligning to TRBD1. The CDR3 runs to 16 residues. Trimming at V came to 0 bases and at J to 4 bases, leaving 5 bases not matched to a gene. CDR1 is SGHNT and CDR2 is YENEEA in the germline V gene. CDR3 protein: CASSLERGPGTGELFF. CDR3 nucleotides: TGTGCCAGCAGCTTAGAAAGGGGGCCAGGCACCGGGGAGCTGTTTTTT.

This clone was seen only once. This rearrangement joins TRBV18 to TRBJ1-2; TRBD1 is a possible D gene (6 bases). The CDR3 loop spans 18 amino acids. CDR1 and CDR2 from the germline V gene are KGHSH and LQKENI. V was shortened by 3 bases and J by 4 bases, with 24 bases between the two germline ends. The CDR3 DNA reads as TGTGCCAGCTCACCTACACCGTCTTTTGACAGGACCGGCTATGGCTACACCTTC. Translation gives CASSPTPSFDRTGYGYTF.

The chain recombines TRBV6-5 with TRBJ1-1; tentative D call: TRBD1 (5 bases). The CDR3 length is 14 residues. Germline V gene sequence: CDR1 MNHEY, CDR2 SVGAGI. The V and J ends lost 2 bases and 4 bases respectively, with 11 bases between them. The CDR3 coding sequence is TGTGCCAGCAGTTACCGCGGAGGGACCACTGAAGCTTTCTTT. It specifies CASSYRGGTTEAFF.

The rearrangement joins TRBV30 to TRBJ2-3; TRBD1 agrees at 7 bases. Germline V lookup: CDR1 GTSNPN, CDR2 SVGIG (reference sequence). With V trimmed by 3 bases and J by 4 bases, 10 bases remained unmatched. This CDR3 has 15 residues. CDR3: CAWRPTGRKPDTQYF. CDR3 DNA: TGTGCCTGGAGACCGACAGGGCGGAAGCCAGATACGCAGTATTTT.

This chain joins TRBV7-2 and TRBJ2-6, with D possibly being TRBD2 (6 bases). CDR3 length: 18 amino acids. The germline CDR1 and CDR2 sequences are SGHTA and FQGNSA. Trimming cost V 3 bases and J 0 bases, with 15 bases left between them. The CDR3 protein is CASSFRGGGFSGANVLTF. Here the CDR3 DNA reads TGTGCCAGCAGCTTCCGGGGTGGGGGGTTCTCTGGGGCCAACGTCCTGACTTTC.

The chain links TRBV5-6 to TRBJ2-2; 8 nucleotides match TRBD1. The germline CDR1 and CDR2 sequences are SGHDT and YYEEEE. This CDR3 contains 15 residues. With V trimmed by 1 base and J by 6 bases, 5 bases remained unmatched. Here the CDR3 reads CASSLNQGAAGELFF. CDR3 bases: TGTGCCAGCAGCTTGAACCAGGGGGCGGCCGGGGAGCTGTTTTTT.

J is TRBJ1-4 and V is TRBV9, with D unclear. The CDR3 is made up of 14 amino acids. Trimming left V 0 bases short and J 7 bases short, with 10 bases between. Germline-derived CDR1 and CDR2 are SGDLS and YYNGEE. The CDR3 is CASSVGGLGEKLFF. The CDR3 coding sequence is TGTGCCAGCAGCGTAGGCGGGCTTGGTGAAAAACTGTTTTTT. Supplemented by reference TRBV9 and TRBJ1-4, the full variable domain reads DSGVTQTPKHLITATGQRVTLRCSPRSGDLSVYWYQQSLDQGLQFLIQYYNGEERAKGNILERFSAQQFPDLHSELNLSSLELGDSALYFCASSVGGLGEKLFFGSGTQLSVL.

This CDR3 reads CSARRGSEQYF. The CDR3 DNA reads as TGCAGCGCCCGTAGGGGGAGCGAGCAGTACTTC. The chain is built from TRBV29-1 and TRBJ2-7; weak D call: TRBD1 (6 bases). Trimming took off 7 bases at V and 6 bases at J, with 13 bases between the two ends. The CDR3 covers 11 residues. Germline CDR1 SQVTM, CDR2 ANQGSEA.

This clone was seen once. CDR3 DNA sequence: TGCGCCAGCAGTGATTGGAGGGAGGGGCGGCAGGGAGGGGACACTGAAGCTTTCTTT. It translates to CASSDWREGRQGGDTEAFF. The chain is built from TRBV10-1 and TRBJ1-1, with a tentative D call TRBD1 (5 bases). V lost 3 bases and J lost 3, with 26 bases in between. The length of the CDR3 is 19 residues. Germline V gene data show CDR1 as WNHNN and CDR2 as SYGVQD (reference sequence).

The sample holds one count of this clone. The V call is TRBV13, the J call TRBJ2-1, with no clear D. The germline V and J ends were trimmed by 2 bases and 5 bases, with 10 bases remaining between them. The CDR3 loop spans 14 amino acids. Germline-derived CDR1 and CDR2 are PRHDT and FYEKMQ (reference sequence). This CDR3 is CASSLRRLDNEQFF. The DNA of the CDR3 is TGTGCCAGCAGCTTAAGGCGGCTTGACAATGAGCAGTTCTTC.

The chain has TRBV19 and TRBJ1-1, with 7 positions matching TRBD1. Per germline, CDR1 LNHDA and CDR2 SQIVND (reference sequence). CDR3 length: 14 amino acids. With 3 bases clipped from V and 9 bases from J, the junction kept 10 bases outside the gene matches. The CDR3 nucleotides read TGTGCCAGTAGTATTAATCTAGACAGGGATAAAGCTTTCTTT. Amino acid sequence: CASSINLDRDKAFF.

V gene TRBV10-3 combines with J gene TRBJ2-7; TRBD2 might be the D (5 bases). Germline loops: CDR1 ENHRY, CDR2 SYGVKD. With 4 bases removed from V and 1 base from J, the gap between germline ends came to 14 bases. This CDR3 comprises 15 residues. The CDR3 DNA sequence: TGTGCCATCAGTGGAGGACTTCATACTTCCTACGAGCAGTACTTC. This encodes CAISGGLHTSYEQYF.

The rearrangement joins TRBV6-5 to TRBJ2-7; 7 positions agree with TRBD1. Germline CDR1 MNHEY, CDR2 SVGAGI. There are 14 residues in the CDR3. Trimming removed 2 bases from V and 4 bases from J; junction bases left unmatched: 5. CDR3 sequence (DNA): TGTGCCAGCAGTTACAGGGGGCGCGTATACGAGCAGTACTTC. Translating it yields CASSYRGRVYEQYF.

The V and J genes are TRBV6-5 and TRBJ1-2; D is perhaps TRBD1 (6 bases). The germline CDR1 and CDR2 sequences are MNHEY and SVGAGI. The V end was cut by 6 bases, the J end by 5 bases, with 13 bases between. The length of the CDR3 is 13 residues. The CDR3, as DNA: TGTGCCAGCAGCAACAGGGATTTTTATGGCTACACCTTC. Protein product: CASSNRDFYGYTF.

The CDR3 DNA follows: TGTGCCAGCAGCCGCAGGGACAGGGGCACTGAAGCTTTCTTT. It translates to CASSRRDRGTEAFF. The chain couples TRBV7-3 to TRBJ1-1, with 10 positions matching TRBD1. The trim removed 5 bases at V and 4 bases at J, leaving 4 bases unmatched. Germline CDR1 and CDR2: SGHTA and FQGTGA. This CDR3 spans 14 amino acids.

This chain uses TRBV6-6 with TRBJ1-2; D is unresolved. CDR1 MNHNY and CDR2 SVGAGI come from the germline V gene (reference sequence). V was clipped by 5 bases and J by 2 bases, with 6 bases between them. This CDR3 has 12 amino acids. The DNA for the CDR3 is TGTGCCAGCAGTAGGGAGAACTATGGCTACACCTTC. It is translated as CASSRENYGYTF.

The rearrangement links TRBV11-2 to TRBJ1-1; D ambiguous. The CDR3 sequence is 12 residues long. The germline CDR1 and CDR2 sequences are SGHAT and FQNNGV. V was shortened by 2 bases and J by 11 bases, with 12 bases between the two germline ends. The CDR3 loop is CASSLTPSVAFF. CDR3 DNA sequence: TGTGCCAGCAGCTTAACCCCCAGCGTGGCTTTCTTT.

This chain links TRBV6-1 with TRBJ2-7; 7 nucleotides line up with TRBD1. Germline CDR1 and CDR2: MNHNS and SASEGT. This CDR3 has 17 residues. After removal of 3 bases from V and 1 base from J, the junction contained 12 bases not matched to a gene. The CDR3 bases are TGTGCCAGCAGTGACAAACACGACAGGGTTATTTCCTACGAGCAGTACTTC. This sequence encodes CASSDKHDRVISYEQYF.

The gene calls are TRBV27 and TRBJ2-3; D might be TRBD2 (6 bases). The V end was cut by 2 bases, the J end by 4 bases, with 13 bases between. The CDR3 is 15 amino acids. From germline, CDR1 is MNHEY and CDR2 SMNVEV (reference sequence). The CDR3 sequence is CASSLKGGKSDTQYF. CDR3 bases: TGTGCCAGCAGTTTAAAGGGCGGGAAGTCAGATACGCAGTATTTT.

The chain uses TRBV11-2 and TRBJ2-6, with 8 bases matching TRBD1. Trimming removed 6 bases from V and 4 bases from J; junction bases left unmatched: 11. CDR1 and CDR2 (germline): SGHAT, FQNNGV. The CDR3 consists of 17 residues. The CDR3, as DNA: TGTGCCAGCAGACCGGGACAGGATACCTGGGGGGCCAACGTCCTGACTTTC. This gives the protein CASRPGQDTWGANVLTF.

The chain couples TRBV14 to TRBJ1-2; TRBD1 aligns across 11 bases. V shed 2 bases and J 6 bases; nucleotides not matched to a gene: 8. The germline V gene has CDR1 SGHDN and CDR2 FVKESK. The CDR3 consists of 16 residues. The CDR3 DNA is TGTGCCAGCAGCCAAAGGAGTGGGACAGGGGGGGATGGCTACACCTTC. The encoded protein is CASSQRSGTGGDGYTF.

This clone occurred once. The chain is built from TRBV6-1 and TRBJ2-7; 7 positions match TRBD1. Germline trimming cut 1 base from V and 11 bases from J; bases unmatched to any gene: 8. The germline V gene has CDR1 MNHNS and CDR2 SASEGT. The CDR3 spans 13 residues. The CDR3 DNA reads TGTGCCAGCAGTGAAGTAGGAGACAGGGTTAAGTACTTC. Protein product: CASSEVGDRVKYF.

This clone was observed a handful of times. This chain uses TRBV4-1 with TRBJ2-3, with D possibly matching TRBD2 (5 bases). Per the germline V gene, CDR1 is MGHRA and CDR2 is YSYEKL. The CDR3 runs 15 residues. The germline V and J ends were trimmed by 1 base and 5 bases, with 13 bases remaining between them. CDR3 DNA: TGCGCCAGCAGCCAAGTTGGCCTAGCAATAGATACGCAGTATTTT. Translating gives CASSQVGLAIDTQYF.